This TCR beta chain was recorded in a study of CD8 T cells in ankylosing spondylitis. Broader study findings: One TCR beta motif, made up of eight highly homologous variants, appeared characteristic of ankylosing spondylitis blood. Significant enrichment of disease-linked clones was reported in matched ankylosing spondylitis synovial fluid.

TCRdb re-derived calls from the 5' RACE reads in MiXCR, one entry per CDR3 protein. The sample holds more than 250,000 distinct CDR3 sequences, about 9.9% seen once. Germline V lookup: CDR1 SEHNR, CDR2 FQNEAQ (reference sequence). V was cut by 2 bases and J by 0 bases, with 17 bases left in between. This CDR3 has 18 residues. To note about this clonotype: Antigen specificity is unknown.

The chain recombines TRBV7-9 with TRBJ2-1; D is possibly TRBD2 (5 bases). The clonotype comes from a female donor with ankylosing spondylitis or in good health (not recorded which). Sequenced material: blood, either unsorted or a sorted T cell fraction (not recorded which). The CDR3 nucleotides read TGTGCCAGCAGCTTAAAACGAAGAGGGTCGCCCTCCTACAATGAGCAGTTCTTC. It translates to CASSLKRRGSPSYNEQFF.